This T cell receptor (beta chain) was recorded in a study of shared clonotypes between healthy human individuals. V lost 0 bases and J lost 3, with 6 bases in between. CDR3 length: 14 amino acids. CDR1 and CDR2 (germline): SGHVS, FQNEAQ. Produced via immunoSEQ multiplex PCR; TCRdb's table is partial and in-frame only. The data show about 2.4 million clones, 90% to 95% seen once. The material sequenced was naive CD4+ T cells sorted from blood. As to subset: CD45RA+ positively selected. The clonotype originates from a man between 18 and 35 years old in good health. The V call is TRBV7-8, the J call TRBJ2-1, with D tentatively TRBD2 (5 bases). CDR3 protein: CASSLAGVYNEQFF. In nucleotides, the CDR3 is TGTGCCAGCAGCTTAGCCGGGGTCTACAATGAGCAGTTCTTC.